A single sample is the source of the 19 T cell receptor beta chains below, sequenced in a study of T cells in women clearing cervical HPV infection (dated by TCRdb to 2016 to 2018). Libraries were built with the immunoSEQ multiplex PCR assay. Imported from immuneACCESS, the table was reduced by TCRdb to in-frame sequences with V and J called. These copies leave out some clones; in studies compared against another copy, an unresolved V gene accounts for under half, and the cause of the remainder is not known. The data table for this sample lists 30,000 or so clones. Around 6.6% of the sample belongs to the ten largest clones. The sequenced material came from blood buffy coat. The receptor source for this set is a woman between 18 and 70 years old with a cervical HPV16 infection that either progressed to CIN3+ or cleared (not recorded which).

In the case of this clone: The CDR3 extends 3 residues past the end of the read, so its final part is completed from the germline J gene. The chain joins TRBV2 to TRBJ1-6; D might be TRBD1 (5 bases). The germline V and J ends were trimmed by 5 bases and 10 bases, with 12 bases remaining between them. Germline CDR1 and CDR2: SNHLY and FYNNEI. The CDR3 is 13 amino acids. CDR3 region: CASSRWGESPLHF. The covered CDR3 bases are TGTGCCAGCAGTCGATGGGGGGAATCACCC.

The CDR3 bases that were read are TGTGCCACCAGCAGAGATCGTGGC. Translated: CATSRDRG. The complete CDR3 protein is CATSRDRGYTF. The chain couples TRBV15 to TRBJ1-2; no clear D. The read terminates 3 residues before the CDR3 end, so the remaining end is supplied by the germline J gene. Germline CDR1 reads LNHNV; CDR2 reads YYDKDF (reference sequence). The CDR3 contains 11 residues. V shed 0 bases and J shed 7 bases, with 3 bases lying between them.

On this clone itself: The sequence runs out 3 residues before the end of the CDR3; the remainder is reconstructed from the germline J gene. J is TRBJ1-5 and V is TRBV18, with D uncertain. Germline assignment: CDR1 KGHSH and CDR2 LQKENI. V lost 3 bases to trimming and J lost 1 base, with 7 bases between them. The CDR3 loop spans 14 amino acids. The CDR3 spells CASSPRSSNQPQHF. The DNA read from the CDR3 is TGTGCCAGCTCACCGCGGTCCAGCAATCAGCCC. The full variable domain, completed using reference TRBV18 and TRBJ1-5, is NAGVMQNPRHLVRRRGQEARLRCSPMKGHSHVYWYRQLPEEGLKFMVYLQKENIIDESGMPKERFSAEFPKEGPSILRIQQVVRGDSAAYFCASSPRSSNQPQHFGDGTRLSIL.

Details on this clone: The read halts 3 residues ahead of the CDR3 end, with the missing end drawn from the germline J gene. The chain joins TRBV7-2 to TRBJ2-2, with D hard to call. This CDR3 has 12 residues. Trimming took 2 bases from V and 6 from J, leaving 4 bases between them. Germline V CDR1 and CDR2: SGHTA, FQGNSA. The DNA read from the CDR3 is TGTGCCAGCAGCTTACAATCCGGGGAG. Protein: CASSLQSGE. The CDR3 as a whole reads CASSLQSGELFF.

About this clone: The read ends 3 residues shy of where the CDR3 ends; the end is completed using the germline J gene. The chain uses TRBV7-9 and TRBJ2-7; TRBD1 matches 8 bases. V was clipped by 5 bases and J by 2 bases; unmatched bases: 8. The CDR3 is made up of 15 amino acids. Germline V lookup: CDR1 SEHNR, CDR2 FQNEAQ (reference sequence). CDR3: CASSPQGARAYEQYF. The DNA read from the CDR3 is TGTGCCAGCAGCCCCCAGGGGGCGAGGGCCTACGAG.

Turning to this clone: The CDR3 end lies 3 residues beyond the end of the read and is filled in from the germline J gene. The chain is built from TRBV5-4 and TRBJ2-7; D is perhaps TRBD1 (5 bases). The germline CDR1 and CDR2 sequences are SGHNT and YYREEE (reference sequence). Between the trimmed V and J ends, which lost 0 bases and 5 bases, there was a span of 15 bases. The CDR3 runs 15 residues. The sequenced CDR3 bases are TGTGCCAGCAGCTTGGATCGTCCAGGGTCCGACGAG. Amino acids: CASSLDRPGSDE. The entire CDR3 reads CASSLDRPGSDEQYF. The entire variable domain, with the rest obtained from reference TRBV5-4 and TRBJ2-7, is as follows: ETGVTQSPTHLIKTRGQQVTLRCSSQSGHNTVSWYQQALGQGPQFIFQYYREEENGRGNFPPRFSGLQFPNYSSELNVNALELDDSALYLCASSLDRPGSDEQYFGPGTRLTVT.

Partial CDR3 DNA: TGTGCCATCGGGGGGGGTAACTATGGC. Protein sequence: CAIGGGNYG. The entire CDR3 protein is CAIGGGNYGYTF. The gene calls are TRBV10-3 and TRBJ1-2, with TRBD1 as a possible D gene (5 bases). The read finishes 3 residues shy of the CDR3 end, and the germline J gene is used to complete it. The CDR3 is made up of 12 amino acids. V lost 8 bases, J lost 1 base, and 8 bases lay in between. Germline V gene lookup returns CDR1 ENHRY and CDR2 SYGVKD.

As to this clone: Read data end 3 residues before the CDR3 end; the end is taken from the germline J gene. The chain couples TRBV2 to TRBJ1-1; D may be TRBD1 (5 bases). V shed 9 bases and J shed 3 bases, with 11 bases lying between them. Looked up from germline, CDR1 is SNHLY and CDR2 is FYNNEI. This CDR3 region has 12 residues. This CDR3 is CARAGGDTEAFF. The sequenced part of the CDR3 DNA is TGTGCCAGAGCGGGGGGGGACACTGAA.

About this clone: The CDR3 end is not reached by the read, which stops 3 residues before it; the germline J gene fills it in. The gene calls are TRBV18 and TRBJ1-3, with TRBD1 matching 10 bases. V lost 4 bases to trimming and J lost 3 bases; unmatched junction nucleotides: 3. Germline V CDR1 and CDR2: KGHSH, LQKENI. The CDR3 extends over 15 amino acids. The sequenced part of the CDR3 DNA is TGTGCCAGCTCACGAGGACAGGGGGATGGAAACACC. It encodes CASSRGQGDGNT. In full, the CDR3 reads CASSRGQGDGNTIYF.

As for this clone: Read data end 3 residues before the CDR3 end; the end is taken from the germline J gene. This chain links TRBV6-2 or TRBV6-3 with TRBJ1-4; 7 bases match TRBD1. In germline, CDR1 is MNHEY, CDR2 SVGEGT. With 2 bases clipped from V and 8 bases from J, the junction kept 2 bases outside the gene matches. The CDR3 spans 13 residues. The chain's CDR3 is CASSYLDREKLFF. The part of the CDR3 DNA that was read is TGTGCCAGCAGTTACCTGGACAGGGAAAAA.

Note on this clone: The read stops 3 residues short of the end of the CDR3; the missing end is completed from the germline J gene. This rearrangement joins TRBV10-3 to TRBJ2-7; tentative D call: TRBD2 (5 bases). The CDR3 sequence is 14 residues long. Germline CDR1 and CDR2: ENHRY and SYGVKD. V was cut by 4 bases and J by 1 base, with 11 bases left in between. CDR3 bases read: TGTGCCATCAGTGGCAGCGGCGTATCCTACGAG. Residues: CAISGSGVSYE. The entire CDR3 is CAISGSGVSYEQYF.

Note on this clone: The read gets to within 3 residues of the CDR3 end, and the germline J gene fills in the rest. This chain links TRBV7-3 with TRBJ1-2; D is unresolved. The CDR3 is 18 amino acids. V dropped 7 bases and J dropped 4 bases, with 28 bases sitting between them. Germline V gene sequence: CDR1 SGHTA, CDR2 FQGTGA. The CDR3: CASTLQRVSRPSSYGYTF. The part of the CDR3 DNA that was read is TGTGCCAGCACCCTGCAGCGGGTGTCGAGACCTTCGAGCTATGGC.

A remark on this clone: Coverage ceases 3 residues before the CDR3 finishes, and the germline J gene fills in the end. The chain joins TRBV19 to TRBJ2-7, with D maybe TRBD2 (6 bases). V lost 3 bases and J lost 0, with 9 bases in between. Germline V lookup: CDR1 LNHDA, CDR2 SQIVND (reference sequence). The CDR3 spans 14 residues. The CDR3: CASSISGVSYEQYF. CDR3 DNA, as far as it was read: TGTGCCAGTAGTATTTCGGGGGTCTCCTACGAG.

About this clone itself: The CDR3 end is not reached by the read, which stops 3 residues before it; the germline J gene fills it in. The V gene is TRBV18, the J gene TRBJ2-5; no clear D gene. CDR1 KGHSH and CDR2 LQKENI come from the germline V gene. The CDR3 contains 12 residues. Between the trimmed V and J ends, which lost 0 bases and 5 bases, there was a span of 4 bases. The DNA read from the CDR3 is TGTGCCAGCTCACCACCGGCCGAGACC. It is translated as CASSPPAET. The whole CDR3 protein is CASSPPAETQYF.

With regard to this clone: The read falls 3 residues short of the CDR3 end, and the missing part is taken from the germline J gene. The rearrangement links TRBV20-1 to TRBJ2-1, with TRBD1 identical over 8 bases. The V gene end was trimmed by 6 bases and the J gene end by 7 bases; junction bases not matched to a gene: 14. From germline, CDR1 is DFQATT and CDR2 SNEGSKA (reference sequence). This CDR3 has 15 residues. The CDR3 here is CSAGPGQVLGNEQFF. CDR3 DNA (partial): TGCAGTGCAGGGCCGGGACAGGTCTTAGGAAATGAG.

Note on this clone: The read finishes 3 residues shy of the CDR3 end, and the germline J gene is used to complete it. The chain uses TRBV5-1 and TRBJ2-5, with a weak D call TRBD1 (6 bases). Germline CDR1 is SGHRS and CDR2 is YFSETQ. This CDR3 region has 12 residues. V was cut by 4 bases and J by 4 bases, with 8 bases left in between. Incomplete CDR3 DNA: TGCGCCAGCAGCGCCAGGGGAGAGACC. Translation gives CASSARGET. The CDR3, in full, reads CASSARGETQYF.

As for this clone: The read ends 3 residues early relative to the CDR3; the germline J gene fills the gap. The V gene is TRBV7-6, the J gene TRBJ2-2; 9 nucleotides line up with TRBD2. With V trimmed by 3 bases and J by 1 base, 3 bases remained unmatched. CDR3 length: 16 amino acids. Germline V gene lookup returns CDR1 SGHVS and CDR2 FNYEAQ. The CDR3 region is CASSFRAGGNTGELFF. Incomplete CDR3 DNA: TGTGCCAGCAGCTTTCGAGCGGGGGGGAACACCGGGGAG.

On this clone itself: The read finishes 3 residues shy of the CDR3 end, and the germline J gene is used to complete it. The chain uses TRBV5-1 and TRBJ2-5, with D perhaps assigned TRBD1 or TRBD2 (5 bases each). The CDR3 covers 14 residues. CDR1 and CDR2 from the germline V gene are SGHRS and YFSETQ. The V gene lost 4 bases and the J gene lost 1 base, with 11 bases spanning the gap. CDR3 loop: CASSGAGIQETQYF. The part of the CDR3 DNA that was read is TGCGCCAGCAGCGGGGCCGGGATCCAAGAGACC.

About this clone: The read comes to an end 3 residues before the CDR3 does, leaving the germline J gene to fill in the end. The V call is TRBV14, the J call TRBJ1-2; a weak D match, TRBD1 (6 bases). The V end was cut by 4 bases, the J end by 4 bases, with 10 bases between. The CDR3 runs 13 residues. Germline V gene lookup returns CDR1 SGHDN and CDR2 FVKESK. CDR3 protein: CASSPGDGYGYTF. The sequenced CDR3 bases are TGTGCCAGCAGCCCAGGGGACGGCTATGGC. The entire variable domain, with the rest obtained from reference TRBV14 and TRBJ1-2, is as follows: EAGVTQFPSHSVIEKGQTVTLRCDPISGHDNLYWYRRVMGKEIKFLLHFVKESKQDESGMPNNRFLAERTGGTYSTLKVQPAELEDSGVYFCASSPGDGYGYTFGSGTRLTVV.